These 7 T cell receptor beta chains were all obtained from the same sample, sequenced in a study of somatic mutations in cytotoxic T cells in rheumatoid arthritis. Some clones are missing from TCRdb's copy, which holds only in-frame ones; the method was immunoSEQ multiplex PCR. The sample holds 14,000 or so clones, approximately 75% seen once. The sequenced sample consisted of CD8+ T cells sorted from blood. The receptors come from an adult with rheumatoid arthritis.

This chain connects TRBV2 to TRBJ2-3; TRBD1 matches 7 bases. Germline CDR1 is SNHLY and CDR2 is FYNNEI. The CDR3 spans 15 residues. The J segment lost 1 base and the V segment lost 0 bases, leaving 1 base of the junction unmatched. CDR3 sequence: CASSEATGGTDTQYF. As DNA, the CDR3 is TGTGCCAGCAGTGAAGCAACAGGGGGCACAGATACGCAGTATTTT.

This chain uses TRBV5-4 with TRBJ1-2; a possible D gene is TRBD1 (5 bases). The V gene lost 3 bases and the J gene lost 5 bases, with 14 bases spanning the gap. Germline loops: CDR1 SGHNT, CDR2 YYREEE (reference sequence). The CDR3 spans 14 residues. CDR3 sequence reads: CASSSPGTAYGYTF. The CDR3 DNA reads TGTGCCAGCAGCTCGCCCGGGACGGCGTATGGCTACACCTTC.

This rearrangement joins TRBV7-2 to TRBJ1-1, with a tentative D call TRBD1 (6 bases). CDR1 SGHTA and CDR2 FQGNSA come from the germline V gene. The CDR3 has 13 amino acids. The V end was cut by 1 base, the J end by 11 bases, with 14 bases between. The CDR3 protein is CASSLEGGGLAFF. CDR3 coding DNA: TGTGCCAGCAGCTTAGAGGGGGGGGGTTTGGCTTTCTTT.

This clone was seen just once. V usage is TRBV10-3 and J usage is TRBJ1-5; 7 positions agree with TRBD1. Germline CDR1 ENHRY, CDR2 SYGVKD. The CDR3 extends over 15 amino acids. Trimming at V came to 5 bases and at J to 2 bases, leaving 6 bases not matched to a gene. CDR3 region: CAISKDREGNQPQHF. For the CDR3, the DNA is TGTGCCATCAGTAAAGACAGGGAGGGCAATCAGCCCCAGCATTTT.

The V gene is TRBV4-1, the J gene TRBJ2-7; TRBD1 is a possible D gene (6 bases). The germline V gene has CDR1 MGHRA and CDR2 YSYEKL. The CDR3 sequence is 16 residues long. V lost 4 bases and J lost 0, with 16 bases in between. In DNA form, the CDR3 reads TGCGCCAGCAGCCCTGTTGGGGGCGTCAGCTCCTACGAGCAGTACTTC. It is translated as CASSPVGGVSSYEQYF.

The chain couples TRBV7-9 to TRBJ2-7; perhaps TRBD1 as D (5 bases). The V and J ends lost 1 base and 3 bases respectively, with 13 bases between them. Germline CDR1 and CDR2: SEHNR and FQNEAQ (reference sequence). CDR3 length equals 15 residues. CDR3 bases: TGTGCCAGCAGCTTAGTGGCCCTACAGGTCTACGAGCAGTACTTC. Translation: CASSLVALQVYEQYF.

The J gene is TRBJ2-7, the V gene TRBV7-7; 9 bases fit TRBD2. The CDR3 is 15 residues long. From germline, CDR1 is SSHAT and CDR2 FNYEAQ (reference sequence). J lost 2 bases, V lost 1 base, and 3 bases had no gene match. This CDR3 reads CASSLGTSDTYEQYF. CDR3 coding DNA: TGTGCCAGCAGCTTAGGGACTAGCGATACCTACGAGCAGTACTTC.